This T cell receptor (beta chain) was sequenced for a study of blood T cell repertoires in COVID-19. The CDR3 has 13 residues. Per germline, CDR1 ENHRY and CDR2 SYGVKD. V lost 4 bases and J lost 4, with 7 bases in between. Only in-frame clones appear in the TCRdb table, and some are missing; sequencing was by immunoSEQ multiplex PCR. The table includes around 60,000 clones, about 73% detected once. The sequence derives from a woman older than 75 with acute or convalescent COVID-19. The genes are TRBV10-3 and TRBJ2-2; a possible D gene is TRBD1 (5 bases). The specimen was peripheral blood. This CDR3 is CAISGQPTGELFF. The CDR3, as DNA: TGTGCCATCAGTGGACAGCCCACCGGGGAGCTGTTTTTT.